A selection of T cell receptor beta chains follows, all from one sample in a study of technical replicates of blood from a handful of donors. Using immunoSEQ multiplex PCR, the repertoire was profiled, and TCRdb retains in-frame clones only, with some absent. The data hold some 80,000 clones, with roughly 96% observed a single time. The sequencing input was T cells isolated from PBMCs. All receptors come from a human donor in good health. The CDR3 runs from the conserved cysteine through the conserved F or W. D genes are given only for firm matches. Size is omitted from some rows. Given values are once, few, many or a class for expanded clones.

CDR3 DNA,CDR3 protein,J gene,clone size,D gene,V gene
TGTGCCAGTGTTAGGGGGCTTGGTGAAGCTTTCTTT,CASVRGLGEAFF,TRBJ1-1,.,TRBD1,TRBV19
TGTGCCAGTAGTATTGGGGGGTCCGAGCAGTACTTC,CASSIGGSEQYF,TRBJ2-7,.,.,TRBV19
TGCAGCGTTGGACGGACTAGCGGTACCACAGATACGCAGTATTTT,CSVGRTSGTTDTQYF,TRBJ2-3,.,TRBD2,TRBV29-1
TGTGCCATCAGGCCCCGGGGGGGCAATGAAAAACTGTTTTTT,CAIRPRGGNEKLFF,TRBJ1-4,.,.,TRBV10-3
TGTGCCAGCAGCTTCTATGGGAGGGCAACTAATGAAAAACTGTTTTTT,CASSFYGRATNEKLFF,TRBJ1-4,once,.,TRBV5-6
TGTGCCAGCAGCACGACAGGGGAGACCCAGTACTTC,CASSTTGETQYF,TRBJ2-5,.,TRBD1,TRBV5-8
TGTGCCAGCAGCCTCTCGTACAATGAGCAGTTCTTC,CASSLSYNEQFF,TRBJ2-1,few,.,TRBV7-2
TGTGCCACTGGGGACAGGGGAAATGAAAAACTGTTTTTT,CATGDRGNEKLFF,TRBJ1-4,.,TRBD1,TRBV19
TGTGCCAGCAGTTCCAGCCGGGTCTACCAAGAGACCCAGTACTTC,CASSSSRVYQETQYF,TRBJ2-5,.,.,TRBV6-5
TGTGCCTGGGCAGGCTCTGGGGCCAACGTCCTGACTTTC,CAWAGSGANVLTF,TRBJ2-6,.,.,TRBV30
TGTGCCAGCAGCTTAAATAGCGAAGAGCAGTACTTC,CASSLNSEEQYF,TRBJ2-7,.,.,TRBV11-2
TGTGCCAGCAGTAGAAACAGGGGTCAGCCCCAGCATTTT,CASSRNRGQPQHF,TRBJ1-5,.,TRBD1,TRBV6-5
TGCAGCGTTGAAGTTTATGGTAGCGGGAGAGGAGAGACCCAGTACTTC,CSVEVYGSGRGETQYF,TRBJ2-5,.,TRBD2,TRBV29-1
TGTGCCGGCAGACAGGCGTATCAGCCCCAGCATTTT,CAGRQAYQPQHF,TRBJ1-5,.,.,TRBV6-4
TGTGCCAGTAGTACCGTGGGCGGGACTGGAAACACCATATATTTT,CASSTVGGTGNTIYF,TRBJ1-3,.,.,TRBV19
TGTGCCAGCAGTCACCGGGACAGGGGGCCTGGGGCCAACGTCCTGACTTTC,CASSHRDRGPGANVLTF,TRBJ2-6,.,TRBD1,TRBV13
TGTGCCAGCAGCCCAAGAGTTGCAACTAATGAAAAACTGTTTTTT,CASSPRVATNEKLFF,TRBJ1-4,.,.,TRBV14
TGTGCCAGCAGTGTCTCCCTAGACCTAGAAAATCAGCCCCAGCATTTT,CASSVSLDLENQPQHF,TRBJ1-5,.,.,TRBV2
TGTGCCAGCAACAAATCTATACCGACAGACTGCTCTGGAAACACCATATATTTT,CASNKSIPTDCSGNTIYF,TRBJ1-3,once,.,TRBV21-1
TGTGCCAGCAGCTTAGCCGGACTATTGACAGATACGCAGTATTTT,CASSLAGLLTDTQYF,TRBJ2-3,.,.,TRBV7-2
TGCGCCAGCAGCCGAGGGGGACAAAACACCGGGGAGCTGTTTTTT,CASSRGGQNTGELFF,TRBJ2-2,.,.,TRBV4-1
TGTGCCAGCAGTTACAAAGGGGTAGCTGAAAAACTGTTTTTT,CASSYKGVAEKLFF,TRBJ1-4,.,.,TRBV6-6
TGTGCCATCACGACAGGTACCTCTGGAAACACCATATATTTT,CAITTGTSGNTIYF,TRBJ1-3,.,.,TRBV28
TGTGCCAGCAGGGGGACAGGGGGGGAGACCCAGTACTTC,CASRGTGGETQYF,TRBJ2-5,.,TRBD1,TRBV6-5
TGTGCCAGCAGTTTATTGGGGCTTCGCGGGGCCGGGAACACTGAAGCTTTCTTT,CASSLLGLRGAGNTEAFF,TRBJ1-1,.,.,TRBV28
TGCGCCACGGAGGCCGGGGAGCTGTTTTTT,CATEAGELFF,TRBJ2-2,once,.,TRBV10-2
TGCGCCAGCAGCCAAGTAGGGGCGAGAGAGCAGTTCTTC,CASSQVGAREQFF,TRBJ2-1,.,.,TRBV4-1
TGCAGCTCGAAACCGGGGTTCTCCTACAATGAGCAGTTCTTC,CSSKPGFSYNEQFF,TRBJ2-1,.,.,TRBV29-1
TGTGCCAGCAGTGCCTCTAGCGGGATGTACTACGAGCAGTACTTC,CASSASSGMYYEQYF,TRBJ2-7,.,TRBD2,TRBV2
TGTGCCAGCAGTTATGACTCCGCTGGGGCCAACGTCCTGACTTTC,CASSYDSAGANVLTF,TRBJ2-6,.,.,TRBV28
TGTGCCAGCAGTACAGGTACCGGGGAGCTGTTTTTT,CASSTGTGELFF,TRBJ2-2,.,.,TRBV6-1
TGTGCCAGCAGTTTATACCCCCCGGGGGGCGGCTACACCTTC,CASSLYPPGGGYTF,TRBJ1-2,once,.,TRBV27
TGTGCCAGCAGTTTAGTGGGGGGGCCCGAGCAGTACTTC,CASSLVGGPEQYF,TRBJ2-7,.,.,TRBV28
TGTGCCAGCAGCTTAGTTCTAGCGGGGTACGAGCAGTACTTC,CASSLVLAGYEQYF,TRBJ2-7,.,TRBD2,TRBV11-2
TGTGCCAGCAGCGTAGGGGCGGGAGGAGCCTACGAGCAGTACTTC,CASSVGAGGAYEQYF,TRBJ2-7,.,TRBD2,TRBV9
TGCGCCAGCAGCCCCCCGGGGGAAAACGAGCAGTACTTC,CASSPPGENEQYF,TRBJ2-7,.,.,TRBV5-1